The 31 T cell receptor beta chains below all came from one sample that was sequenced in a study of blood T cell repertoires in COVID-19. Sequencing used immunoSEQ multiplex PCR; TCRdb keeps in-frame clones, though not all of them. The profile shows nearly 25,000 clones, roughly 77% of them singletons. Sequences were obtained from peripheral blood. All receptors come from a woman in her 70s with COVID-19, enrolled during active disease.

This chain uses TRBV5-1 with TRBJ2-5; 10 bases align to TRBD1. The CDR3 sequence is 20 residues long. Germline assignment: CDR1 SGHRS and CDR2 YFSETQ. J was trimmed by 2 bases and V by 0 bases; bases with no gene match: 16. The CDR3 DNA is TGCGCCAGCAGCTTGGATTTATCCGGGACAGGGGACTTTTGGCAAGAGACCCAGTACTTC. It yields the protein CASSLDLSGTGDFWQETQYF. Based on the CDR3 plus reference TRBV5-1 and TRBJ2-5, the full variable domain is KAGVTQTPRYLIKTRGQQVTLSCSPISGHRSVSWYQQTPGQGLQFLFEYFSETQRNKGNFPGRFSGRQFSNSRSEMNVSTLELGDSALYLCASSLDLSGTGDFWQETQYFGPGTRLLVL.

The J gene is TRBJ1-2, the V gene TRBV10-3, with D hard to call. Germline CDR1 is ENHRY and CDR2 is SYGVKD. This CDR3 has 13 amino acids. Trimming shortened V by 2 bases and J by 4 bases, and 8 bases separated the two germline ends. The CDR3 sequence is CAISEEGRYGYTF. CDR3 DNA: TGTGCCATCAGTGAGGAGGGCCGCTATGGCTACACCTTC.

The chain joins TRBV7-9 to TRBJ2-2; no clear D. The CDR3 extends over 13 amino acids. CDR1 and CDR2 from the germline V gene are SEHNR and FQNEAQ (reference sequence). The V end was cut by 3 bases, the J end by 6 bases, with 8 bases between. CDR3 residues: CASSFELPGELFF. CDR3 nucleotides: TGTGCCAGCAGCTTCGAGTTACCCGGGGAGCTGTTTTTT.

This rearrangement joins TRBV4-2 to TRBJ2-1; 9 nucleotides agree with TRBD2. V shed 0 bases, J shed 3 bases, and the junction held 3 bases outside the gene matches. Germline V gene sequence: CDR1 LGHNA, CDR2 YNFKEQ. The CDR3 length is 16 residues. The CDR3 sequence: CASSQDPSGVYNEQFF. Here the CDR3 DNA reads TGTGCCAGCAGCCAAGACCCTAGCGGGGTCTACAATGAGCAGTTCTTC.

This sequence joins TRBV27 and TRBJ1-1; the D gene is possibly TRBD1 (6 bases). The V end lost 6 bases, the J end lost 9 bases, and 20 bases lay between the germline ends. In germline, CDR1 is MNHEY, CDR2 SMNVEV (reference sequence). This CDR3 has 14 residues. This chain's CDR3 is CASSPGRGLLKAFF. In nucleotides, the CDR3 is TGTGCCAGCAGCCCCGGCAGGGGCTTGCTTAAAGCTTTCTTT.

This chain uses TRBV4-3 with TRBJ1-2, with TRBD1 matching over 7 bases. The CDR3 contains 16 residues. With 1 base clipped from V and 4 bases from J, the junction kept 9 bases outside the gene matches. From germline, CDR1 is LGHNA and CDR2 YSLEER. CDR3 region: CASSQAFTGAPYGYTF. In nucleotides, the CDR3 is TGCGCCAGCAGCCAAGCCTTTACAGGGGCCCCCTATGGCTACACCTTC.

J is TRBJ1-1 and V is TRBV19; no clear D. The CDR3 is made up of 12 amino acids. Trimming shortened V by 7 bases and J by 3 bases, and 9 bases separated the two germline ends. Per the germline V gene, CDR1 is LNHDA and CDR2 is SQIVND (reference sequence). CDR3 sequence: CASNGGDTEAFF. In DNA, the CDR3 is TGTGCCAGTAATGGCGGGGACACTGAAGCTTTCTTT.

The V gene is TRBV7-6, the J gene TRBJ2-1, with TRBD2 matching 7 bases. V lost 5 bases to trimming and J lost 4 bases; unmatched junction nucleotides: 11. This CDR3 contains 16 residues. CDR1 and CDR2 (germline): SGHVS, FNYEAQ. In DNA, the CDR3 is TGTGCCAGCAGCCTATTAGGGAGGGGACGATACAATGAGCAGTTCTTC. Its protein product is CASSLLGRGRYNEQFF.

The chain couples TRBV11-3 to TRBJ2-1; 8 bases fit TRBD1. V shed 0 bases, J shed 8 bases, and the junction held 9 bases outside the gene matches. Germline CDR1 and CDR2: SGHNT and YENEEA. The CDR3 extends over 16 amino acids. CDR3 sequence: CASSLDQGRGLDEQFF. CDR3 DNA sequence: TGTGCCAGCAGCTTAGATCAAGGCAGGGGGCTGGATGAGCAGTTCTTC. The entire variable domain, with the rest obtained from reference TRBV11-3 and TRBJ2-1, is as follows: EAGVVQSPRYKIIEKKQPVAFWCNPISGHNTLYWYLQNLGQGPELLIRYENEEAVDDSQLPKDRFSAERLKGVDSTLKIQPAELGDSAVYLCASSLDQGRGLDEQFFGPGTRLTVL.

This clone has more than one count but fewer than ten. The chain recombines TRBV19 with TRBJ1-2; maybe TRBD1 (5 bases). Germline CDR1 and CDR2: LNHDA and SQIVND (reference sequence). The CDR3 covers 13 residues. V lost 4 bases, J lost 4 bases, and 10 bases lay in between. The CDR3: CASSRGDGYGYTF. In nucleotides, the CDR3 is TGTGCCAGTAGTAGGGGGGACGGCTATGGCTACACCTTC.

This CDR3 is CASSTGTSYYGYTF. In DNA form, the CDR3 reads TGTGCCAGCAGCACCGGGACATCGTACTATGGCTACACCTTC. This chain joins TRBV6-5 and TRBJ1-2; D may be TRBD1 (6 bases). Germline CDR1 MNHEY, CDR2 SVGAGI. Trimming cost V 6 bases and J 3 bases, with 14 bases left between them. This CDR3 contains 14 residues.

The gene calls are TRBV27 and TRBJ1-1; tentatively, D is TRBD1 (5 bases). Trimming cost V 5 bases and J 6 bases, with 22 bases left between them. This CDR3 has 16 residues. Germline loops: CDR1 MNHEY, CDR2 SMNVEV (reference sequence). CDR3 amino acids: CASSNPGGSKGAEAFF. The CDR3 nucleotides read TGTGCCAGCAGTAACCCGGGAGGGTCCAAAGGGGCTGAAGCTTTCTTT.

The chain couples TRBV27 to TRBJ1-4, with 8 bases matching TRBD1. The V gene's germline CDR1 is MNHEY and CDR2 SMNVEV (reference sequence). V gave up 4 bases and J gave up 7 bases; unmatched junction bases: 8. The CDR3 loop spans 15 amino acids. CDR3 sequence: CASSSGQGVGEKLFF. Here the CDR3 DNA reads TGTGCCAGCAGTTCCGGACAGGGTGTGGGTGAAAAACTGTTTTTT.

The chain joins TRBV19 to TRBJ1-2; D may be TRBD1 (6 bases). V was pared by 6 bases and J by 7 bases, with 15 bases between. CDR1 LNHDA and CDR2 SQIVND come from the germline V gene (reference sequence). This CDR3 contains 13 residues. The CDR3 protein is CASRSSGRGGYTF. As DNA, the CDR3 is TGTGCCAGTAGGTCTTCCGGCAGGGGTGGCTACACCTTC.

The gene calls are TRBV24-1 and TRBJ2-1; D perhaps matches TRBD2 (5 bases). The germline CDR1 and CDR2 sequences are KGHDR and SFDVKD. Trimming cost V 5 bases and J 5 bases, with 6 bases left between them. CDR3 length equals 12 residues. The CDR3 loop reads CATSAGNNEQFF. CDR3 in DNA: TGTGCCACCAGTGCCGGGAACAATGAGCAGTTCTTC.

The J gene is TRBJ1-5, the V gene TRBV7-2, with 7 bases aligning to TRBD1. From germline, CDR1 is SGHTA and CDR2 FQGNSA. There are 13 residues in the CDR3. V shed 3 bases, J shed 6 bases, and the junction held 2 bases outside the gene matches. For the CDR3, the DNA is TGTGCCAGCAGCTTCTACAGGGGTCAGCCCCAGCATTTT. Its protein product is CASSFYRGQPQHF. The complete variable domain, with remaining parts taken from reference TRBV7-2 and TRBJ1-5, reads GAGVSQSPSNKVTEKGKDVELRCDPISGHTALYWYRQSLGQGLEFLIYFQGNSAPDKSGLPSDRFSAERTGGSVSTLTIQRTQQEDSAVYLCASSFYRGQPQHFGDGTRLSIL.

On this clone: This sample also contains other DNA sequences that code for the same CDR3. V usage is TRBV6-2 or TRBV6-3 and J usage is TRBJ1-5; 7 bases align to TRBD1. V lost 3 bases, J lost 6 bases, and 5 bases stayed unmatched. The CDR3 is 14 residues long. Per germline, CDR1 MNHEY and CDR2 SVGEGT. The CDR3 DNA is TGTGCCAGCAGTTATACAGGGGAAGCTCAGCCCCAGCATTTT. The encoded protein is CASSYTGEAQPQHF.

This chain uses TRBV7-9 with TRBJ1-5; TRBD1 matches at 7 bases. The CDR3 spans 15 residues. Germline-derived CDR1 and CDR2 are SEHNR and FQNEAQ (reference sequence). J lost 3 bases, V lost 1 base, and 3 bases had no gene match. The CDR3 region is CASSLGQGDNQPQHF. CDR3 nucleotides: TGTGCCAGCAGCTTAGGACAGGGTGACAATCAGCCCCAGCATTTT.

The V gene is TRBV10-3, the J gene TRBJ2-1; possibly TRBD1 for D (5 bases). V lost 0 bases and J lost 4, with 16 bases in between. Germline lookup yields CDR1 ENHRY and CDR2 SYGVKD. The CDR3 runs to 17 residues. This CDR3 is CAISESSRTYLYNEQFF. CDR3 nucleotide sequence: TGTGCCATCAGTGAGTCGAGCAGGACATACCTATACAATGAGCAGTTCTTC.

The chain combines TRBV6-2 or TRBV6-3 with TRBJ1-1; D ambiguous. This CDR3 contains 19 residues. Germline CDR1 and CDR2: MNHEY and SVGEGT. The V and J ends lost 0 bases and 4 bases respectively, with 24 bases between them. The CDR3 nucleotides are TGTGCCAGCAGTTACTCGCTGCAGGCTAGGGTGCGAGGAGGCACTGAAGCTTTCTTT. The encoded protein is CASSYSLQARVRGGTEAFF.

As DNA, the CDR3 is TGTGCCAGCAGCCCCCGACAGGAGTTGGGTTCACCCCTCCACTTT. Protein product: CASSPRQELGSPLHF. The V call is TRBV4-2, the J call TRBJ1-6; D possibly corresponds to TRBD1 (6 bases). Germline CDR1 is LGHNA and CDR2 is YNFKEQ. V shed 4 bases and J shed 9 bases, with 16 bases lying between them. The CDR3 has 15 amino acids.

This clone was seen a single time. This chain connects TRBV18 to TRBJ1-2, with 8 nucleotides matching TRBD1. V lost 3 bases, J lost 4 bases, and 13 bases stayed unmatched. The CDR3 covers 17 residues. Germline CDR1 KGHSH, CDR2 LQKENI. The CDR3 nucleotides are TGTGCCAGCTCACCCCGACAGGGGCCCTCGGTCGGCTATGGCTACACCTTC. Translation gives CASSPRQGPSVGYGYTF.

The chain is built from TRBV7-2 and TRBJ2-5; a possible D gene is TRBD2 (5 bases). From germline, CDR1 is SGHTA and CDR2 FQGNSA. V was shortened by 5 bases and J by 7 bases, with 11 bases between the two germline ends. CDR3 length equals 12 residues. The CDR3 loop reads CASSPPSGTQYF. DNA of the CDR3: TGTGCCAGCAGCCCCCCGAGCGGGACCCAGTACTTC.

V gene TRBV5-6 combines with J gene TRBJ1-5; D perhaps matches TRBD1 (6 bases). Germline lookup yields CDR1 SGHDT and CDR2 YYEEEE. V lost 2 bases and J 3 bases, leaving 12 bases between the germline ends. The CDR3 has 15 amino acids. The CDR3 loop is CASSLRGGINQPQHF. The CDR3 region has the DNA TGTGCCAGCAGCTTACGCGGGGGCATCAATCAGCCCCAGCATTTT.

This chain links TRBV3-1 (or the pseudogene TRBV3-2) with TRBJ1-1, with D perhaps matching TRBD1 (6 bases). The CDR3 length is 14 residues. The V and J ends lost 4 bases and 3 bases respectively, with 12 bases between them. Germline assignment: CDR1 LGHDT and CDR2 YNNKEL (reference sequence). The chain's CDR3 is CASSRGGADTEAFF. The CDR3 DNA is TGTGCCAGCAGCCGAGGGGGAGCGGACACTGAAGCTTTCTTT.

The sample holds a few counts of this clone. The chain joins TRBV4-1 to TRBJ1-2; 9 nucleotides agree with TRBD1. CDR1 is MGHRA, CDR2 YSYEKL, per germline. The V gene end was trimmed by 1 base and the J gene end by 2 bases; junction bases not matched to a gene: 14. This CDR3 contains 19 residues. The CDR3 loop reads CASSQAPGTAQGANYGYTF. The CDR3 coding sequence is TGCGCCAGCAGCCAAGCCCCCGGAACAGCACAGGGGGCAAACTATGGCTACACCTTC.

This clone was observed once. The chain is built from TRBV6-5 and TRBJ2-7; tentative D call: TRBD1 (5 bases). Trimming left V 0 bases short and J 2 bases short, with 11 bases between. The germline gives CDR1 MNHEY, CDR2 SVGAGI. This CDR3 has 15 amino acids. In DNA, the CDR3 is TGTGCCAGCAGTTACTCGCAGTTACAGGCCTACGAGCAGTACTTC. Translation gives CASSYSQLQAYEQYF.

The chain recombines TRBV5-1 with TRBJ2-2; the D gene is possibly TRBD2 (5 bases). CDR1 is SGHRS, CDR2 YFSETQ, per germline. This CDR3 spans 15 amino acids. Trimming took off 4 bases at V and 0 bases at J, with 10 bases between the two ends. DNA of the CDR3: TGCGCCAGCAGCCGTTGGGAGCCGAACACCGGGGAGCTGTTTTTT. Protein: CASSRWEPNTGELFF.

The V call is TRBV7-6, the J call TRBJ1-1; 7 nucleotides line up with TRBD1. The V gene's germline CDR1 is SGHVS and CDR2 FNYEAQ. J was trimmed by 0 bases and V by 3 bases; bases with no gene match: 10. The CDR3 runs 17 residues. CDR3 coding DNA: TGTGCCAGCAGCTTCAACCCGACAGGGCTTATGAACACTGAAGCTTTCTTT. Translated, it gives CASSFNPTGLMNTEAFF.

The chain couples TRBV4-3 to TRBJ2-1; the match to TRBD2 covers 14 bases. The CDR3 covers 20 residues. The J segment lost 0 bases and the V segment lost 1 base, leaving 8 bases of the junction unmatched. CDR1 and CDR2 (germline): LGHNA, YSLEER. For the CDR3, the DNA is TGCGCCAGCAGCCAAGGACTAGCGGGAGGGCCTTTCTTCTCCTACAATGAGCAGTTCTTC. Translating gives CASSQGLAGGPFFSYNEQFF.

The rearrangement joins TRBV2 to TRBJ1-1, with D possibly being TRBD1 (5 bases). With 4 bases removed from V and 5 bases from J, the gap between germline ends came to 11 bases. Looked up from germline, CDR1 is SNHLY and CDR2 is FYNNEI. This CDR3 is built from 13 residues. The CDR3 sequence: CASSASGGTEAFF. The DNA for the CDR3 is TGTGCCAGCAGTGCCTCGGGGGGTACTGAAGCTTTCTTT.